This TCR beta chain originates from a study of PD-L1 blockade in urothelial cancer (dated by TCRdb to the late 2010s). Background for the entire study: All patients started therapy around 2014 and received atezolizumab 1,200 mg intravenously every 3 weeks. About nine tenths of the roughly 30 patients were males with bladder-origin urothelial cancer, and about 65% of the roughly 29 reported a prior smoking history. Whole exome sequencing and RNA sequencing of pretreatment tumors were performed alongside TCR sequencing in the same patients. The study was an exploratory multi-omic analysis of somatic, immune and clinical correlates of response to PD-L1 blockade with atezolizumab in urothelial cancer. Durable clinical benefit was defined as progression-free survival longer than 6 months, and TCR features were also tested against progression-free and overall survival. An ECOG performance status of 0 or 1 was recorded for the patients, and 0 to 3 prior chemotherapy regimens had been received by the patients. Durable clinical benefit was achieved by nine patients and was not achieved by 20 patients. TCR sequencing covered pretreatment tumor samples and matched, serially collected peripheral blood taken before and after atezolizumab treatment. Blood samples were analyzed 3 weeks after the start of treatment (second dose) and 6 weeks after the start of treatment. A median of 141,255 T cells and some 84,000 unique TCRs was obtained from blood samples, and a median clonality of approximately 0.077 was observed. Pretreatment blood TCR-seq was available for around 29 patients, at least one posttreatment blood collection was obtained for some 25 patients, and tumor TCR-seq was available for some 25 patients.

Synthetic TCR analog templates were spiked into each PCR so that absolute template abundance could be estimated from read counts. Using the immunoSEQ assay, TCRbeta CDR3 regions were amplified from genomic DNA with bias-controlled V and J gene primers. Sequencing of rearranged TCRbeta segments was done at approximately 20X coverage. The original pipeline was this. Sequencing errors were corrected by clustering and CDR3s were annotated against IMGT to assign V, D and J genes. Downstream analyses used only productive TCRbeta rearrangements and left out out-of-frame or stop-codon sequences. Clonality was computed as one minus Shannon entropy normalized by the log of the number of unique productive sequences. Fisher's exact test with Benjamini-Hochberg correction, using a cutoff of adjusted p below 0.01, was how clones that differed between time points or between blood and tumor were identified. TCRdb re-hosts the immuneACCESS table, in-frame sequences only. Its copies lack some clones; in the studies checked, an unresolved V gene accounts for under half of them, and the cause for the rest is not known. Clone size and the V and J calls come from that table; the DNA yielded D and trimming. This sample lists about 95,000 clones; around 87% were detected once. Clones ranked in the top ten supply about 2% of the sample.

From its cysteine to its phenylalanine, the CDR3 spans 14 amino acids. CDR3 DNA only is kept here, 42 bases in frame from base 1. The germline V gene sets CDR1 to ENHRY and CDR2 to SYGVKD. V is cut by 6 bases and J by 3 bases, and the space between the germline ends is 14 bases. What this sample's time point label stands for: pretreatment peripheral blood. A cohort of 25 to 30 patients with locally advanced or metastatic urothelial carcinoma, treated at Memorial Sloan Kettering on a trial protocol, was included. Peripheral blood mononuclear cells were collected pretreatment and during treatment, with between 1 and 8 total time points per patient. The Qiagen DNeasy Blood extraction kit was used to purify genomic DNA from total PBMCs and tumor samples. PBMCs were collected pretreatment and during treatment and were isolated and stored as previously described. As regards this clone: The specificity of this receptor is unknown. Nothing much larger sits one base from this clone, and base qualities are not available.

On the study overall, not on this receptor specifically: Small sample size (n ≈ 28) and many exploratory analyses mean the results are intended to be hypothesis-generating. A pretreatment peripheral blood TCR clonality below the median was linked to improved progression-free and overall survival. Greater expansion of tumor-associated TCR clones in peripheral blood 3 weeks after the start of treatment was observed in patients with durable benefit (n of about 20, p = 0.022).

This receptor was identified in a man aged 60 to 69 with urothelial cancer. The V and J segments used are TRBV10-3 and TRBJ2-5, with no D gene named confidently. The sample here was PBMCs, taken around atezolizumab (anti-PD-L1) treatment. This receptor has the CDR3 CAISRRHPEETQYF. The bases read TGTGCCATCAGCCGAAGACATCCCGAAGAGACCCAGTACTTC.